One sample yielded the 26 T cell receptor beta chains listed below, sequenced in a study of cytomegalovirus exposure and HLA in healthy donors. PCR involved 60 Vbeta and 13 Jbeta primers. Here immunoSEQ multiplex PCR was the method, and the copy in TCRdb shows in-frame clones only, minus some. The record lists fewer than 110,000 clones, of which the ten most abundant hold around 3.2%. Sequences were obtained from PBMCs. These receptors were collected from a middle-aged man in good health and CMV-seronegative.

V is TRBV27 and J is TRBJ1-5; 7 bases line up with TRBD1. Losses at the gene ends were 8 bases for V and 3 bases for J; bases not matched to a gene: 16. CDR1 and CDR2 (germline): MNHEY, SMNVEV (reference sequence). The CDR3 loop spans 17 amino acids. The CDR3 loop reads CASRHRSRDRTNQPQHF. As DNA, the CDR3 is TGTGCCAGCCGTCACCGCAGCCGGGACAGAACCAATCAGCCCCAGCATTTT.

The chain uses TRBV2 and TRBJ2-3; tentative D call: TRBD1 (6 bases). The CDR3 is 13 amino acids. CDR1 and CDR2 (germline): SNHLY, FYNNEI. V was clipped by 10 bases and J by 4 bases, with 15 bases between them. The CDR3 reads CAMLSDRSDTQYF. As DNA, the CDR3 is TGTGCCATGCTAAGCGACAGGTCAGATACGCAGTATTTT.

The rearrangement joins TRBV10-3 to TRBJ2-1; 9 bases line up with TRBD1. The CDR3 is 14 residues long. V trimming: 6 bases; J trimming: 3 bases; junction bases outside the gene matches: 3. In germline, CDR1 is ENHRY, CDR2 SYGVKD. CDR3 bases: TGTGCCATCAGAACAGGGGGCGTCTACAATGAGCAGTTCTTC. It codes for CAIRTGGVYNEQFF.

The chain couples TRBV14 to TRBJ2-7; 12 bases map to TRBD2. This CDR3 has 15 residues. J was trimmed by 2 bases and V by 3 bases; bases with no gene match: 2. Germline V gene sequence: CDR1 SGHDN, CDR2 FVKESK. CDR3 region: CASSQLAGGPYEQYF. For the CDR3, the DNA is TGTGCCAGCAGCCAGCTAGCGGGAGGGCCCTACGAGCAGTACTTC.

The genes are TRBV28 and TRBJ1-1; 7 bases map to TRBD1. Germline CDR1 MDHEN, CDR2 SYDVKM. J gave up 5 bases and V 6 bases, and 9 bases lay outside the gene matches. This CDR3 contains 14 residues. The CDR3 DNA sequence: TGTGCCAGCAGAATGGGACAGCTCGGGACTGAAGCTTTCTTT. This sequence encodes CASRMGQLGTEAFF.

CDR3: CASRLAGHTGELFF. CDR3 bases: TGTGCCAGCAGGCTAGCGGGACACACCGGGGAGCTGTTTTTT. The chain has TRBV7-2 and TRBJ2-2, with TRBD2 matching 9 bases. CDR1 and CDR2 (germline): SGHTA, FQGNSA. The trim removed 6 bases at V and 3 bases at J, leaving 2 bases unmatched. The CDR3 extends over 14 amino acids.

The chain has TRBV2 and TRBJ2-4; 8 positions agree with TRBD2. CDR3 length: 15 residues. Looked up from germline, CDR1 is SNHLY and CDR2 is FYNNEI. V trimming: 8 bases; J trimming: 1 base; junction bases outside the gene matches: 7. The CDR3, as DNA: TGTGCCAGCTCTCGGGGGGGCCTGGCCAAAAACATTCAGTACTTC. The encoded protein is CASSRGGLAKNIQYF.

The V and J genes are TRBV30 and TRBJ1-2; no reliable D call. The CDR3 runs to 18 residues. V dropped 4 bases and J dropped 0 bases, with 24 bases sitting between them. The germline V gene encodes CDR1 GTSNPN and CDR2 SVGIG (reference sequence). CDR3 protein: CAWKRATITGEANYGYTF. The DNA for the CDR3 is TGTGCCTGGAAGCGAGCGACAATAACGGGAGAGGCTAACTATGGCTACACCTTC.

Regarding this clone: The junction does not match germline at one end; this may be a read error. The genes are TRBV27 and TRBJ1-1, with D possibly matching TRBD1 (6 bases). Germline V gene sequence: CDR1 MNHEY, CDR2 SMNVEV (reference sequence). This CDR3 has 12 amino acids. DNA of the CDR3: TGTGTCAGCAAACAGGGAAACACTGAAGCTTTCTTT. Residues: CVSKQGNTEAFF.

The chain has TRBV10-3 and TRBJ2-7, with 7 bases identical to TRBD1. Germline V gene data show CDR1 as ENHRY and CDR2 as SYGVKD. The CDR3 length is 13 residues. Trimming at V came to 4 bases and at J to 6 bases, leaving 6 bases not matched to a gene. The CDR3 loop is CAISGNRGVEQYF. DNA for the CDR3: TGTGCCATCAGTGGGAACAGGGGTGTCGAGCAGTACTTC.

This chain joins TRBV10-2 and TRBJ1-1; tentatively, D is TRBD1 (5 bases). Trimming removed 8 bases from V and 4 bases from J, with 17 bases in between. The CDR3 sequence is 14 residues long. The germline CDR1 and CDR2 sequences are WSHSY and SAAADI. DNA for the CDR3: TGCGCCAGCGTCTTGAGTGGGGGGATCACTGAAGCTTTCTTT. Translating gives CASVLSGGITEAFF.

The chain couples TRBV9 to TRBJ2-1, with 14 bases that match TRBD2. CDR3 length equals 19 residues. The junction had 13 bases not matched to a gene; V was cut back by 0 bases and J by 8 bases. Germline assignment: CDR1 SGDLS and CDR2 YYNGEE. CDR3 residues: CASSVAGLAGDTRGDEQFF. Here the CDR3 DNA reads TGTGCCAGCAGCGTAGCGGGACTAGCGGGAGATACCCGGGGAGATGAGCAGTTCTTC.

V and J are TRBV28 and TRBJ2-4; D not certain. This CDR3 region has 11 residues. Trimming shortened V by 5 bases and J by 10 bases, and 9 bases separated the two germline ends. Germline CDR1 and CDR2: MDHEN and SYDVKM. This chain's CDR3 is CASSVRVIQYF. The DNA of the CDR3 is TGTGCCAGCAGTGTACGGGTTATTCAGTACTTC.

The V and J genes are TRBV14 and TRBJ2-7; perhaps TRBD1 as D (5 bases). Per the germline V gene, CDR1 is SGHDN and CDR2 is FVKESK. CDR3 size: 16 residues. Trimming removed 0 bases from V and 2 bases from J, with 14 bases in between. The CDR3 loop reads CASSQDNRAGPYEQYF. CDR3 in DNA: TGTGCCAGCAGCCAAGATAACCGGGCAGGGCCCTACGAGCAGTACTTC.

Written as DNA, the CDR3 is TGTGCCACCAGCAGAAGGAACAGCGGAGCCATGAACACTGAAGCTTTCTTT. It encodes CATSRRNSGAMNTEAFF. The rearrangement joins TRBV15 to TRBJ1-1; D unclear. The CDR3 spans 17 residues. Deletions cut 2 bases from V and 0 bases from J, with 16 bases between. Germline CDR1 LNHNV, CDR2 YYDKDF (reference sequence).

The V gene is TRBV9, the J gene TRBJ1-6; 9 bases align to TRBD1. This CDR3 is built from 17 residues. Trimming cost V 0 bases and J 7 bases; bases outside gene matches: 8. Germline V gene data show CDR1 as SGDLS and CDR2 as YYNGEE. The chain's CDR3 is CASSVGGSGQGNSPLHF. As DNA, the CDR3 is TGTGCCAGCAGCGTAGGGGGATCGGGACAGGGCAATTCACCCCTCCACTTT.

This chain uses TRBV15 with TRBJ2-5, with TRBD1 identical over 8 bases. With V trimmed by 0 bases and J by 5 bases, 5 bases remained unmatched. The CDR3 has 15 amino acids. Germline V gene data show CDR1 as LNHNV and CDR2 as YYDKDF (reference sequence). The CDR3, as DNA: TGTGCCACCAGCAGAGATGCAGGGGGCGGGGAGACCCAGTACTTC. Its protein product is CATSRDAGGGETQYF. Full variable domain (missing parts from reference TRBV15 and TRBJ2-5): DAMVIQNPRYQVTQFGKPVTLSCSQTLNHNVMYWYQQKSSQAPKLLFHYYDKDFNNEADTPDNFQSRRPNTSFCFLDIRSPGLGDTAMYLCATSRDAGGGETQYFGPGTRLLVL.

V and J are TRBV2 and TRBJ1-1, with D uncertain. The CDR3 covers 13 residues. V was pared by 4 bases and J by 2 bases, with 8 bases between. Germline CDR1 reads SNHLY; CDR2 reads FYNNEI. The CDR3 spells CASSGYSNTEAFF. CDR3 bases: TGTGCCAGCAGTGGGTACAGCAACACTGAAGCTTTCTTT.

The chain is built from TRBV7-9 and TRBJ2-7, with D perhaps matching TRBD1 (5 bases). V lost 4 bases, J lost 3 bases, and 16 bases lay in between. In germline, CDR1 is SEHNR, CDR2 FQNEAQ (reference sequence). This CDR3 is 15 amino acids long. CDR3 DNA: TGTGCCAGCAGCTCAGGGCCGGGCAGTTTCTACGAGCAGTACTTC. It yields the protein CASSSGPGSFYEQYF. The entire variable domain, with the rest obtained from reference TRBV7-9 and TRBJ2-7, is as follows: DTGVSQNPRHKITKRGQNVTFRCDPISEHNRLYWYRQTLGQGPEFLTYFQNEAQLEKSRLLSDRFSAERPKGSFSTLEIQRTEQGDSAMYLCASSSGPGSFYEQYFGPGTRLTVT.

The rearrangement joins TRBV5-1 to TRBJ2-1, with TRBD1 matching over 12 bases. V lost 5 bases and J lost 3; bases outside the gene matches: 18. Germline CDR1 reads SGHRS; CDR2 reads YFSETQ. The CDR3 has 20 residues. The CDR3 sequence: CASSLYRDRGLAEYYNEQFF. The DNA of the CDR3 is TGCGCCAGCAGTTTATACCGGGACAGGGGGCTAGCGGAGTACTACAATGAGCAGTTCTTC. The variable domain in full, completed from reference TRBV5-1 and TRBJ2-1, reads KAGVTQTPRYLIKTRGQQVTLSCSPISGHRSVSWYQQTPGQGLQFLFEYFSETQRNKGNFPGRFSGRQFSNSRSEMNVSTLELGDSALYLCASSLYRDRGLAEYYNEQFFGPGTRLTVL.

The chain is built from TRBV2 and TRBJ2-7; unclear D gene. Germline assignment: CDR1 SNHLY and CDR2 FYNNEI. This CDR3 region has 15 residues. V lost 3 bases, J lost 2 bases, and 14 bases lay in between. The CDR3 DNA reads as TGTGCCAGCAGTGAGTATCAAGCTGCGACCTACGAGCAGTACTTC. It specifies CASSEYQAATYEQYF.

The genes are TRBV10-3 and TRBJ1-1; D is unresolved. Germline V lookup: CDR1 ENHRY, CDR2 SYGVKD. The CDR3 consists of 14 residues. The V and J ends lost 6 bases and 5 bases respectively, with 16 bases between them. The CDR3 region is CAIRPTQPGTEAFF. The CDR3 DNA follows: TGTGCCATCAGACCGACCCAGCCCGGGACTGAAGCTTTCTTT.

V and J are TRBV5-4 and TRBJ1-2; tentative D call: TRBD1 (6 bases). This CDR3 is 14 amino acids long. The V gene's germline CDR1 is SGHNT and CDR2 YYREEE (reference sequence). V shed 2 bases and J shed 4 bases, with 12 bases lying between them. CDR3 residues: CASSLQGWGYGYTF. CDR3 sequence (DNA): TGTGCCAGCAGCTTACAGGGTTGGGGCTATGGCTACACCTTC. Drawing the rest from reference TRBV5-4 and TRBJ1-2, the complete variable domain is ETGVTQSPTHLIKTRGQQVTLRCSSQSGHNTVSWYQQALGQGPQFIFQYYREEENGRGNFPPRFSGLQFPNYSSELNVNALELDDSALYLCASSLQGWGYGYTFGSGTRLTVV.

The rearrangement links TRBV2 to TRBJ1-2; 7 bases match TRBD1. V dropped 7 bases and J dropped 3; count of bases not matched to a gene: 5. The germline gives CDR1 SNHLY, CDR2 FYNNEI. The CDR3 runs to 13 residues. CDR3 coding DNA: TGTGCCAGCAATCGCGGGACAGACTATGGCTACACCTTC. This codes for CASNRGTDYGYTF.

The rearrangement joins TRBV30 to TRBJ1-5; a weak D match, TRBD1 (5 bases). CDR1 is GTSNPN and CDR2 is SVGIG in the germline V gene (reference sequence). The CDR3 is 13 amino acids. V shed 5 bases and J shed 0 bases, with 8 bases lying between them. The CDR3 DNA is TGTGCCTGGGGGGACTCTAGCAATCAGCCCCAGCATTTT. This translates into CAWGDSSNQPQHF. Looking up the rest from reference TRBV30 and TRBJ1-5 gives the full variable domain: SQTIHQWPATLVQPVGSPLSLECTVEGTSNPNLYWYRQAAGRGLQLLFYSVGIGQISSEVPQNLSASRPQDRQFILSSKKLLLSDSGFYLCAWGDSSNQPQHFGDGTRLSIL.

CDR3 protein: CASSNGQGYQETQYF. The CDR3 bases are TGTGCCAGCAGTAACGGACAGGGATACCAAGAGACCCAGTACTTC. The V gene is TRBV28, the J gene TRBJ2-5; 8 bases line up with TRBD1. This CDR3 region has 15 residues. Germline assignment: CDR1 MDHEN and CDR2 SYDVKM. V lost 5 bases to trimming and J lost 0 bases; unmatched junction nucleotides: 5.